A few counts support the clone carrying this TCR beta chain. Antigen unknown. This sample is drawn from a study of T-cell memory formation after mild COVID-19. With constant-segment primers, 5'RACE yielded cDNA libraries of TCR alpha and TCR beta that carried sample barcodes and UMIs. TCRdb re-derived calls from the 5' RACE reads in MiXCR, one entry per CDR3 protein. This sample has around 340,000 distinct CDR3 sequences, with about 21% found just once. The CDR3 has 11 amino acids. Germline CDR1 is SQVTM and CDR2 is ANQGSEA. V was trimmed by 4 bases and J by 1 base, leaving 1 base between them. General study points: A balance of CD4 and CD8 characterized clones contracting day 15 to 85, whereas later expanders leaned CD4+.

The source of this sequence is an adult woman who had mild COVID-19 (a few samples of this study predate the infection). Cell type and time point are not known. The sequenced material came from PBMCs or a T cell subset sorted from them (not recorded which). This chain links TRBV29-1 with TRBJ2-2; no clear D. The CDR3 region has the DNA TGCAGCGTTGGGAACACCGGGGAGCTGTTTTTT. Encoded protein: CSVGNTGELFF.